A single sample gave rise to the 24 T cell receptor beta chains below, sequenced in a study of T cells after yellow fever vaccination. TCRdb itself ran the 5' RACE reads through MiXCR, one entry per CDR3 protein. The sample consists of 250,000 or so distinct CDR3 sequences, less than 9% of them appearing once. Sequencing used CD4+ T cells sorted from PBMCs, obtained 15 days after the yellow fever booster vaccination. These receptors were obtained from a man aged 25-40 years who received the YFV17D yellow fever vaccine.

The sample holds many counts of this clonotype. The gene calls are TRBV20-1 and TRBJ2-3; 14 bases map to TRBD2. There are 17 residues in the CDR3. The V gene end was trimmed by 6 bases and the J gene end by 5 bases; junction bases not matched to a gene: 13. CDR1 and CDR2 (germline): DFQATT, SNEGSKA (reference sequence). The CDR3 reads CSADSQTSGRALDTQYF. CDR3 DNA: TGCAGTGCCGATAGCCAGACTAGCGGGAGGGCCTTAGATACGCAGTATTTT.

Only a few counts were recorded for this clonotype. The V gene is TRBV20-1, the J gene TRBJ2-2; 11 bases map to TRBD2. Trimming cost V 1 base and J 3 bases; bases outside gene matches: 4. Per germline, CDR1 DFQATT and CDR2 SNEGSKA (reference sequence). The CDR3 is 16 amino acids. In DNA, the CDR3 is TGCAGTGCTAGAGCCTTAGCGGGAGGGTACACCGGGGAGCTGTTTTTT. Translated, it gives CSARALAGGYTGELFF.

The chain employs TRBV18 and TRBJ2-7; tentative D call: TRBD1 (6 bases). The V gene lost 0 bases and the J gene lost 3 bases, with 9 bases spanning the gap. This CDR3 comprises 14 residues. Germline assignment: CDR1 KGHSH and CDR2 LQKENI. The CDR3 DNA reads TGTGCCAGCTCACCACCGGCAGGGGACTACGAGCAGTACTTC. Amino acids: CASSPPAGDYEQYF.

The chain recombines TRBV9 with TRBJ2-7; 7 nucleotides match TRBD2. Germline V gene data show CDR1 as SGDLS and CDR2 as YYNGEE. V dropped 4 bases and J dropped 2; count of bases not matched to a gene: 9. This CDR3 region has 15 residues. CDR3 loop: CASSPNRGLPYEQYF. CDR3 bases: TGTGCCAGCAGCCCCAACCGGGGACTACCCTACGAGCAGTACTTC.

This chain uses TRBV7-2 with TRBJ2-2; 8 positions agree with TRBD2. CDR1 and CDR2 from the germline V gene are SGHTA and FQGNSA. J was trimmed by 10 bases and V by 5 bases; bases with no gene match: 6. The CDR3 length is 13 residues. CDR3 amino acids: CASSPGGVTELFF. The CDR3 DNA is TGTGCCAGCAGCCCCGGGGGGGTAACGGAGCTGTTTTTT.

This chain connects TRBV20-1 to TRBJ2-7; D assignment may be TRBD1 or TRBD2 (5 bases each). V was shortened by 5 bases and J by 9 bases, with 17 bases between the two germline ends. Looked up from germline, CDR1 is DFQATT and CDR2 is SNEGSKA (reference sequence). The CDR3 is made up of 12 amino acids. CDR3 in amino acids: CSAGDLVFAQYF. The CDR3 DNA is TGCAGTGCTGGGGACCTCGTTTTTGCGCAGTACTTC.

This clonotype has more than one count but fewer than ten. The genes are TRBV14 and TRBJ2-7; D is ambiguous. The CDR3 consists of 13 residues. Germline CDR1 is SGHDN and CDR2 is FVKESK. V lost 1 base to trimming and J lost 3 bases, with 7 bases between them. The CDR3 reads CASSQGMFYEQYF. CDR3 nucleotides: TGTGCCAGCAGCCAAGGGATGTTCTACGAGCAGTACTTC.

This clonotype was detected ten times or more. The chain joins TRBV29-1 to TRBJ2-7; D ambiguous. V dropped 3 bases and J dropped 2 bases, with 11 bases sitting between them. This CDR3 region has 13 residues. CDR1 and CDR2 (germline): SQVTM, ANQGSEA. The CDR3: CSVEGQRTYEQYF. CDR3 coding DNA: TGCAGCGTTGAGGGTCAGCGTACCTACGAGCAGTACTTC.

The table lists this clonotype with many counts. This chain links TRBV7-8 with TRBJ1-2; D possibly corresponds to TRBD1 (6 bases). The CDR3 consists of 18 residues. V shed 4 bases and J shed 7 bases, with 28 bases lying between them. Germline assignment: CDR1 SGHVS and CDR2 FQNEAQ. The chain's CDR3 is CASSSSLLTGRNGGGYTF. As DNA, the CDR3 is TGTGCCAGCAGCTCATCCCTCCTGACAGGCCGAAACGGGGGTGGCTACACCTTC.

The table lists this clonotype with many counts. The chain employs TRBV7-2 and TRBJ2-7; D tentatively fits TRBD1 or TRBD2 (5 bases each). The length of the CDR3 is 15 residues. Germline CDR1 SGHTA, CDR2 FQGNSA. The germline V and J ends were trimmed by 2 bases and 4 bases, with 15 bases remaining between them. The CDR3 nucleotides are TGTGCCAGCAGCTTATTACCGGGACGTGGGTACGAGCAGTACTTC. Translating gives CASSLLPGRGYEQYF.

This clonotype was recorded a few times. V and J are TRBV5-1 and TRBJ2-5; 11 bases line up with TRBD2. V was pared by 2 bases and J by 5 bases, with 14 bases of the junction left unmatched. Looked up from germline, CDR1 is SGHRS and CDR2 is YFSETQ. This CDR3 region has 18 residues. Written as DNA, the CDR3 is TGCGCCAGCAGCTTACCGGGACTAGCGGCCAAGCCGGGGGAGACCCAGTACTTC. Protein: CASSLPGLAAKPGETQYF.

This clonotype has just a few counts. V gene TRBV30 combines with J gene TRBJ2-3; 7 nucleotides agree with TRBD2. This CDR3 is 13 amino acids long. V shed 0 bases, J shed 6 bases, and the junction held 3 bases outside the gene matches. Germline CDR1 reads GTSNPN; CDR2 reads SVGIG (reference sequence). CDR3 coding DNA: TGTGCCTGGAGTGTAGGACTAGAGGATACGCAGTATTTT. The encoded protein is CAWSVGLEDTQYF. Full variable domain (outside the CDR3, taken from reference TRBV30 and TRBJ2-3): SQTIHQWPATLVQPVGSPLSLECTVEGTSNPNLYWYRQAAGRGLQLLFYSVGIGQISSEVPQNLSASRPQDRQFILSSKKLLLSDSGFYLCAWSVGLEDTQYFGPGTRLTVL.

This clonotype appeared a few times. This sequence joins TRBV3-1 and TRBJ2-2; TRBD2 aligns across 8 bases. V shed 6 bases and J 6 bases; nucleotides not matched to a gene: 12. Germline values: CDR1 LGHDT, CDR2 YNNKEL (reference sequence). This CDR3 has 16 residues. The DNA of the CDR3 is TGTGCCAGCAGACTCTTGGGGACTAGGACGGCCGGGGAGCTGTTTTTT. Its translation is CASRLLGTRTAGELFF.

This clonotype was recorded many times. This sequence joins TRBV5-6 and TRBJ2-2; the match to TRBD2 covers 8 bases. V was pared by 5 bases and J by 6 bases, with 9 bases of the junction left unmatched. The CDR3 sequence is 15 residues long. Germline V gene sequence: CDR1 SGHDT, CDR2 YYEEEE. The CDR3 region is CASRAGTRRAGELFF. The CDR3, as DNA: TGTGCCAGCAGAGCCGGGACTAGGAGGGCCGGGGAGCTGTTTTTT.

This clonotype was found many times. This rearrangement joins TRBV20-1 to TRBJ2-7; 8 nucleotides match TRBD1. Germline-derived CDR1 and CDR2 are DFQATT and SNEGSKA (reference sequence). The CDR3 sequence is 12 residues long. V was clipped by 6 bases and J by 6 bases; unmatched bases: 7. CDR3: CSAGQGAREQYF. The CDR3 bases are TGCAGTGCCGGGCAGGGGGCGCGCGAGCAGTACTTC.

The rearrangement uses TRBV6-2 or TRBV6-3 and TRBJ2-1, with 12 bases that match TRBD2. Unmatched junction bases numbered 1, after V lost 1 base and J lost 6 bases. CDR3 size: 15 residues. Germline CDR1 is MNHEY and CDR2 is SVGEGT. The DNA of the CDR3 is TGTGCCAGCAGTTACTGGGGACTAGCGGGCAATGAGCAGTTCTTC. Protein: CASSYWGLAGNEQFF.

V gene TRBV5-1 combines with J gene TRBJ2-1; the match to TRBD2 covers 11 bases. The CDR3 has 15 residues. Germline V lookup: CDR1 SGHRS, CDR2 YFSETQ. V gave up 4 bases and J gave up 4 bases; unmatched junction bases: 4. The CDR3 nucleotides read TGCGCCAGCAGCGGCGGGACTAGCGGATACAATGAGCAGTTCTTC. It translates to CASSGGTSGYNEQFF.

This clonotype was seen more than once but under ten times. The rearrangement links TRBV20-1 to TRBJ2-2, with unresolved D. The CDR3 runs to 13 residues. CDR1 is DFQATT and CDR2 is SNEGSKA in the germline V gene (reference sequence). Trimming took 8 bases from V and 0 from J, leaving 10 bases between them. The CDR3 loop reads CSTTNANTGELFF. Written as DNA, the CDR3 is TGCAGTACAACTAACGCGAACACCGGGGAGCTGTTTTTT.

To note about this clonotype: A single base separates this from a much larger clone, so it may be a read error. The DNA of the CDR3 is TGTGCCAGCAGCTTAGAACCTGGGGCCAACGTCCTGACTTTC. Its protein product is CASSLEPGANVLTF. The chain uses TRBV11-2 and TRBJ2-6; D unclear. This CDR3 region has 14 residues. V lost 0 bases to trimming and J lost 2 bases, with 2 bases between them. The V gene's germline CDR1 is SGHAT and CDR2 FQNNGV.

This clonotype appeared many times. The chain recombines TRBV7-2 with TRBJ2-7; D is perhaps TRBD2 (5 bases). The CDR3 spans 15 residues. Trimming removed 4 bases at V and 3 bases at J, with 16 bases between. The germline V gene has CDR1 SGHTA and CDR2 FQGNSA. CDR3 region: CASSSERTYLYEQYF. The CDR3 nucleotides are TGTGCCAGCAGCTCTGAGCGGACCTACCTCTACGAGCAGTACTTC.

CDR3 in amino acids: CASRQSGNNYNEQFF. The DNA for the CDR3 is TGTGCCAGCAGACAAAGCGGAAATAACTACAATGAGCAGTTCTTC. V gene TRBV7-2 combines with J gene TRBJ2-1, with D maybe TRBD2 (5 bases). Trimming pared 6 bases from V and 3 bases from J, leaving 15 bases between. From germline, CDR1 is SGHTA and CDR2 FQGNSA. The CDR3 runs to 15 residues.

The table lists this clonotype with many counts. The chain links TRBV5-1 to TRBJ2-7; D perhaps matches TRBD2 (6 bases). Between the trimmed V and J ends, which lost 4 bases and 0 bases, there was a span of 14 bases. This CDR3 has 15 residues. Germline CDR1 and CDR2: SGHRS and YFSETQ. In nucleotides, the CDR3 is TGCGCCAGCAGCCGGGACTCGCAGAGCTCCTACGAGCAGTACTTC. Its protein is CASSRDSQSSYEQYF.

The chain has TRBV29-1 and TRBJ2-7; either TRBD1 or TRBD2 may fit D (5 bases each). Between the trimmed V and J ends, which lost 0 bases and 0 bases, there was a span of 15 bases. The CDR3 runs to 16 residues. Germline CDR1 reads SQVTM; CDR2 reads ANQGSEA. The CDR3 loop is CSVEEMSGPFSYEQYF. The CDR3 DNA follows: TGCAGCGTTGAAGAAATGTCGGGACCGTTCTCCTACGAGCAGTACTTC.

V gene TRBV3-1 combines with J gene TRBJ2-7, with D perhaps TRBD1 or TRBD2 (5 bases each). Trimming took off 1 base at V and 6 bases at J, with 13 bases between the two ends. The CDR3 is made up of 14 amino acids. CDR1 and CDR2 from the germline V gene are LGHDT and YNNKEL (reference sequence). Here the CDR3 DNA reads TGTGCCAGCAGCCAAGGGGGGACCGTCGGCGAGCAGTACTTC. Residues: CASSQGGTVGEQYF.